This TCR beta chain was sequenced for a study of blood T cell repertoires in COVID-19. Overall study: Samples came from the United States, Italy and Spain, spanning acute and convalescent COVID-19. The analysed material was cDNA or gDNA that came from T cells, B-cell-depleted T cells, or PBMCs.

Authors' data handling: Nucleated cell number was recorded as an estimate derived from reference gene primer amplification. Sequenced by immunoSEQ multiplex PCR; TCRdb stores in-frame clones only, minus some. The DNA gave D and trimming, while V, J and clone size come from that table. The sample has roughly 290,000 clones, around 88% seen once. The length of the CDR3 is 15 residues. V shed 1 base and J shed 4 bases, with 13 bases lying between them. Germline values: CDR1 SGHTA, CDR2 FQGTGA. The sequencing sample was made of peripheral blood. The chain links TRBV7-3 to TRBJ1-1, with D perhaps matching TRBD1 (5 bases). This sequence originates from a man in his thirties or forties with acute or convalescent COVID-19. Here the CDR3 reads CASSLMGRVTTEAFF. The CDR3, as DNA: TGTGCCAGCAGCTTAATGGGCAGGGTGACCACTGAAGCTTTCTTT.